These T cell receptor beta chains were read from a single sample in a study of cytomegalovirus exposure and HLA in healthy donors. Clones were sequenced by immunoSEQ multiplex PCR, and TCRdb holds only the in-frame ones, with some missing. The profile shows over 75,000 clones, 65% to 85% of them singletons. Source material: PBMCs. The source of these receptors is a woman aged 50 to 60 in good health and CMV-seronegative. CDR3s include the opening cysteine and the closing phenylalanine or tryptophan.

v_call cdr3_aa
TRBV4-2 CASSLPTVREANTEAFF
TRBV2 CASSSDRGGQPQHF
TRBV7-9 CASSSQETQYF
TRBV7-2 CASSSRGDTQYF
TRBV6-1 CASSESPGGNTEAFF
TRBV27 CASSYATGANQPQHF
TRBV6-1 CASRDFYEQYF
TRBV28 CASSLVGLARSYEQYF
TRBV7-6 CASSLGQGAREKLFF
TRBV4-1 CASSQVERYEQYF
TRBV28 CASSPTPRGRAPTNEKLFF
TRBV18 CASSTGTGVGQPQHF
TRBV18 CASSGQGVSEPQHF
TRBV5-1 CASSLVGADGYTF
TRBV11-2 CASSPLLLEASDTQYF
TRBV7-9 CASSPGTSGTGTYNEQFF
TRBV4-2 CASSQGTDGLWPQHF
TRBV29-1 CSGGAPQGTEAFF
TRBV13 CASSSVAGGSYNEQFF
TRBV19 CASLGQGSKPQHF
TRBV11-3 CASSLKGTGSQETQYF
TRBV19 CASSMERGNTEAFF